A single sample gave rise to the 8 T cell receptor beta chains below, sequenced in a study of blood T cell repertoires in COVID-19. Clones were sequenced by immunoSEQ multiplex PCR, and TCRdb holds only the in-frame ones, with some missing. This table holds about 99,000 clones, 75% to 90% found once. The sample comprised peripheral blood. All receptors derive from a man aged 60-69 years with acute or convalescent COVID-19.

The rearrangement joins TRBV18 to TRBJ1-5, with D possibly matching TRBD1 (5 bases). CDR1 is KGHSH, CDR2 LQKENI, per germline. With 8 bases removed from V and 4 bases from J, the gap between germline ends came to 15 bases. CDR3 size: 14 residues. The CDR3 sequence is CASARHQGNQPQHF. In nucleotides, the CDR3 is TGTGCCAGCGCTCGACATCAGGGAAATCAGCCCCAGCATTTT.

This chain links TRBV14 with TRBJ2-1, with TRBD2 as a possible D gene (5 bases). The CDR3 length is 17 residues. Per germline, CDR1 SGHDN and CDR2 FVKESK. Trimming stripped 1 base from V and 0 bases from J, with 13 bases between. The CDR3 nucleotides read TGTGCCAGCAGCCAAGTAGACCGGACTTTCTCCTACAATGAGCAGTTCTTC. As protein: CASSQVDRTFSYNEQFF. The variable domain in full, with the rest retrieved from reference TRBV14 and TRBJ2-1, is EAGVTQFPSHSVIEKGQTVTLRCDPISGHDNLYWYRRVMGKEIKFLLHFVKESKQDESGMPNNRFLAERTGGTYSTLKVQPAELEDSGVYFCASSQVDRTFSYNEQFFGPGTRLTVL.

The V gene is TRBV7-2, the J gene TRBJ2-2, with D unclear. In germline, CDR1 is SGHTA, CDR2 FQGNSA. V was shortened by 3 bases and J by 9 bases, with 14 bases between the two germline ends. The CDR3 is made up of 14 amino acids. CDR3 amino acids: CASSFDSTRRELFF. The CDR3 region has the DNA TGTGCCAGCAGCTTTGACTCAACCCGGAGGGAGCTGTTTTTT.

The chain employs TRBV5-4 and TRBJ1-1; TRBD1 agrees at 7 bases. Trimming took 4 bases from V and 1 from J; bases not matched to a gene: 13. The CDR3 has 17 amino acids. Germline V gene lookup returns CDR1 SGHNT and CDR2 YYREEE (reference sequence). The CDR3 reads CASSPQGLSRGNTEAFF. Written as DNA, the CDR3 is TGTGCCAGCAGCCCACAGGGGTTAAGTCGAGGGAACACTGAAGCTTTCTTT.

This clone has a single count. The chain recombines TRBV27 with TRBJ1-6; TRBD1 might be the D (5 bases). V was trimmed by 6 bases and J by 9 bases, leaving 21 bases between them. Looked up from germline, CDR1 is MNHEY and CDR2 is SMNVEV (reference sequence). The CDR3 is 16 amino acids. CDR3 region: CASSSAGRQGGSPLHF. The CDR3 DNA sequence: TGTGCCAGCAGCTCCGCAGGACGGCAGGGTGGTTCACCCCTCCACTTT.

Worth noting for this clone: Given a much more abundant clone one base away, this may be a read error. Other DNA sequences of this sample code for an identical CDR3. The rearrangement links TRBV29-1 to TRBJ1-1; a weak D match, TRBD1 (5 bases). Trimming stripped 4 bases from V and 0 bases from J, with 9 bases between. The CDR3 consists of 13 residues. Germline values: CDR1 SQVTM, CDR2 ANQGSEA. Here the CDR3 reads CSVAVGVNTEAFF. The DNA of the CDR3 is TGCAGCGTTGCCGTAGGGGTGAACACTGAAGCTTTCTTT.

This clone was observed a handful of times. CDR3 amino acids: CASSASGGNTQYF. The CDR3 DNA is TGTGCCAGCAGCGCCTCAGGGGGCAATACGCAGTATTTT. This chain links TRBV5-5 with TRBJ2-3; 8 bases are a match to TRBD1. This CDR3 has 13 amino acids. The junction had 5 bases not matched to a gene; V was cut back by 4 bases and J by 7 bases. Germline lookup yields CDR1 SGHKS and CDR2 YYEKEE (reference sequence).

The chain recombines TRBV27 with TRBJ2-1; a weak D match, TRBD1 (6 bases). This CDR3 comprises 13 residues. Trimming stripped 3 bases from V and 12 bases from J, with 15 bases between. CDR1 and CDR2 (germline): MNHEY, SMNVEV (reference sequence). The CDR3 protein is CASSFPSQGRQFF. In DNA form, the CDR3 reads TGTGCCAGCAGTTTTCCCTCACAGGGCAGGCAGTTCTTC.